Listed below are T cell receptor beta chains from one sample, sequenced in a study of T cell changes during pregnancy in multiple sclerosis. The method was immunoSEQ multiplex PCR; TCRdb's version includes in-frame clones alone and lacks a portion of them. This table has some 100,000 clones, around 93% appearing once. Specimen: peripheral blood, collected after pregnancy. The source of these receptors is a female donor with multiple sclerosis, enrolled in a pregnancy study. The CDR3 runs from the conserved cysteine through the conserved F or W. The D gene is left open where the match is weak. Rows may omit the clone size; those that give it use once, few, many or a size class.

clone_size	j_call	cdr3_length	d_call	v_call	cdr3_nt	cdr3_aa
.	TRBJ2-5	15	TRBD1	TRBV2	TGTGCCAGCAGGACAGGGCTGGGGTACCAAGAGACCCAGTACTTC	CASRTGLGYQETQYF
.	TRBJ1-2	13	.	TRBV14	TGTGCCAGCAGCCGCGACAAGACGTATGGCTACACCTTC	CASSRDKTYGYTF
.	TRBJ1-1	15	.	TRBV5-1	TGCGCCAGCAGCCCCGAACAGGCTTTCAACACTGAAGCTTTCTTT	CASSPEQAFNTEAFF
.	TRBJ1-1	15	.	TRBV6-4	TGTGCCAGCAGTGACTCGGGCAGGCCGAACACTGAAGCTTTCTTT	CASSDSGRPNTEAFF
.	TRBJ1-5	17	.	TRBV7-8	TGTGCCAGCAGCCTAGGGTTGAGGCAATATAGCAATCAGCCCCAGCATTTT	CASSLGLRQYSNQPQHF
.	TRBJ2-7	17	TRBD2	TRBV5-1	TGCGCCAGCAGCGCTAATCCGGGACTACCTATTACCTACGAGCAGTACTTC	CASSANPGLPITYEQYF
few	TRBJ1-1	16	.	TRBV28	TGTGCCAGCAGTTTATGGGACTCTTCCATGAACACTGAAGCTTTCTTT	CASSLWDSSMNTEAFF
.	TRBJ2-1	15	TRBD1	TRBV28	TGTGCCAGCAGTCCAACCCAGGGACAGGGGACTGAGCAGTTCTTC	CASSPTQGQGTEQFF
.	TRBJ2-7	16	TRBD1	TRBV15	TGTGCCACCAGCCCCCCCCGGCGACAGGGTTCCTACGAGCAGTACTTC	CATSPPRRQGSYEQYF
.	TRBJ1-5	14	.	TRBV6-9	TGTGCCAGCAGTTCAGAAACCAATTCGCAGCCCCAGCATTTT	CASSSETNSQPQHF
.	TRBJ2-6	15	.	TRBV28	TGTGCCAGCAGTTTCGCGGGGACTGGGGCCAACGTCCTGACTTTC	CASSFAGTGANVLTF
.	TRBJ1-5	15	TRBD1	TRBV28	TGTGCCAGCAGTTGGGGACAGGGGCCCAATCAGCCCCAGCATTTT	CASSWGQGPNQPQHF
.	TRBJ2-3	15	TRBD2	TRBV7-8	TGTGCCAGCAGGGGACTAGCGGGAGATATATATACGCAGTATTTT	CASRGLAGDIYTQYF
.	TRBJ1-2	12	TRBD1	TRBV7-9	TGTGCCAGCAGCTTAGTACAGGGGGGCTACACCTTC	CASSLVQGGYTF
.	TRBJ2-7	14	TRBD1	TRBV28	TGTGCCAGCAGGGGACAGGGTTCGACCTACGAGCAGTACTTC	CASRGQGSTYEQYF
.	TRBJ1-3	13	.	TRBV6-6	TGTGCCAGCAACACAGGCTCTGGAAACACCATATATTTT	CASNTGSGNTIYF
.	TRBJ1-1	13	.	TRBV10-2	TGCGCCAGCAGCCTGGGACAGAACACTGAAGCTTTCTTT	CASSLGQNTEAFF
.	TRBJ2-7	14	TRBD2	TRBV27	TGTGCCAGCAGTCCACCGACTAGCGGGGTCGAGCAGTACTTC	CASSPPTSGVEQYF
.	TRBJ1-5	15	.	TRBV28	TGTGCCAGCAGTTTACAGACTTATAGCAATCAGCCCCAGCATTTT	CASSLQTYSNQPQHF
.	TRBJ2-7	15	TRBD2	TRBV28	TGTGCCAGCAGTTACGAGACTAGCGGGAGATACGAGCAGTACTTC	CASSYETSGRYEQYF
.	TRBJ1-2	11	TRBD1	TRBV27	TGTGCCACCGGGACAGGCTATGGCTACACCTTC	CATGTGYGYTF
.	TRBJ2-5	15	.	TRBV11-2	TGTGCCAGCAGCTTAGGGTTCAGGACAGAAGAGACCCAGTACTTC	CASSLGFRTEETQYF
.	TRBJ2-5	17	.	TRBV28	TGTGCCAGCAGTTACCTCCCGAAGCCACCTAACCAAGAGACCCAGTACTTC	CASSYLPKPPNQETQYF
.	TRBJ1-5	12	.	TRBV29-1	TGCAGCGTTGGGGGAGGCAATCAGCCCCAGCATTTT	CSVGGGNQPQHF
once	TRBJ2-2	18	TRBD1	TRBV7-9	TGTGCCAGCAGCCCTACAGTCCTAAACAGGGGGCACACCGGGGAGCTGTTTTTT	CASSPTVLNRGHTGELFF
.	TRBJ2-5	18	TRBD2	TRBV19	TGTGCCAGTAGTATCGTTCTTCTGGGACTAGCGACACAAGAGACCCAGTACTTC	CASSIVLLGLATQETQYF
.	TRBJ2-7	15	.	TRBV7-6	TGTGCCAGCAGCACACGCCCAACAGATCCCTACGAGCAGTACTTC	CASSTRPTDPYEQYF
.	TRBJ2-1	16	TRBD1	TRBV27	TGTGCCAGCAGTTTATTGAAGGGACAGGGTTTCGGTGAGCAGTTCTTC	CASSLLKGQGFGEQFF
.	TRBJ2-3	15	TRBD2	TRBV5-4	TGTGCCAGCAGCTCGACTAGCGGGGCCACAGATACGCAGTATTTT	CASSSTSGATDTQYF
.	TRBJ2-7	13	.	TRBV5-6	TGTGCCAGCAGCTTGTCTCAGGGGCCCGAGCAGTACTTC	CASSLSQGPEQYF
.	TRBJ2-7	13	.	TRBV19	TGTGCCAGTAGTCAGACGGGAACCTACGAGCAGTACTTC	CASSQTGTYEQYF